Shown below are 26 T cell receptor beta chains from a single sample sequenced in a study of CD8 T cells in Susac syndrome (dated by TCRdb to the late 2010s). The library was made by the immunoSEQ multiplex PCR assay. RNA was extracted using the RNeasy kit, and 0.5 to 1 microgram was reverse transcribed with random hexamers. In TCRdb, the public reads were trimmed at Q25 with fastp and aligned with MiXCR, with productive beta chains retained. Every CDR3 protein is listed once, alongside the most common genes and DNA of its rows. The sample table holds 75,000 to 95,000 distinct CDR3 sequences, of which 95% were seen once. About 0.45% of the sample lies in the top ten. The sample was CD8+ T cells from PBMCs. Receptors originate from a human donor with Susac syndrome.

The CDR3 bases are TGCAGTGCTAGATATGTACAGACTATGAACACTGAAGCTTTCTTT. This codes for CSARYVQTMNTEAFF. The rearrangement links TRBV20-1 to TRBJ1-1; D not certain. CDR3 length: 15 residues. Germline lookup yields CDR1 DFQATT and CDR2 SNEGSKA (reference sequence). V shed 2 bases and J shed 0 bases, with 13 bases lying between them.

The rearrangement links TRBV6-2 or TRBV6-3 to TRBJ2-1; TRBD2 matches at 10 bases. The CDR3 is 14 residues long. CDR1 MNHEY and CDR2 SVGEGT come from the germline V gene. After removal of 5 bases from V and 8 bases from J, the junction contained 6 bases not matched to a gene. CDR3 nucleotide sequence: TGTGCCAGCAGTACCGCGCTAGCGGGAGATGAGCAGTTCTTC. Protein: CASSTALAGDEQFF.

CDR3 sequence reads: CASSQFPLSDLQETQYF. For the CDR3, the DNA is TGCGCCAGCAGCCAATTCCCCCTTAGCGACCTCCAAGAGACCCAGTACTTC. The chain couples TRBV4-1 to TRBJ2-5, with TRBD2 as a possible D gene (5 bases). Germline CDR1 MGHRA, CDR2 YSYEKL. Trimming cost V 2 bases and J 1 base, with 17 bases left between them. The CDR3 contains 17 residues.

The rearrangement uses TRBV7-9 and TRBJ2-1; 11 nucleotides line up with TRBD2. V trimming: 3 bases; J trimming: 5 bases; junction bases outside the gene matches: 6. CDR1 and CDR2 (germline): SEHNR, FQNEAQ (reference sequence). This CDR3 is built from 16 residues. The CDR3 here is CASSFTLAGADNEQFF. CDR3 nucleotide sequence: TGTGCCAGCAGCTTCACACTAGCGGGAGCTGACAATGAGCAGTTCTTC. Full variable domain (missing parts from reference TRBV7-9 and TRBJ2-1): DTGVSQNPRHKITKRGQNVTFRCDPISEHNRLYWYRQTLGQGPEFLTYFQNEAQLEKSRLLSDRFSAERPKGSFSTLEIQRTEQGDSAMYLCASSFTLAGADNEQFFGPGTRLTVL.

This sequence joins TRBV9 and TRBJ2-1, with D perhaps TRBD1 (6 bases). Trimming cost V 2 bases and J 2 bases, with 11 bases left between them. CDR1 and CDR2 from the germline V gene are SGDLS and YYNGEE. This CDR3 is built from 15 residues. The CDR3 DNA reads as TGTGCCAGCAGCGTCCTAGGGGGTGCCTACAATGAGCAGTTCTTC. This translates into CASSVLGGAYNEQFF.

V gene TRBV27 combines with J gene TRBJ1-1; 10 bases match TRBD1. Trimming removed 5 bases from V and 3 bases from J; junction bases left unmatched: 6. Germline CDR1 MNHEY, CDR2 SMNVEV (reference sequence). This CDR3 has 15 amino acids. The CDR3 sequence is CASSGPGQGHTEAFF. The CDR3 DNA follows: TGTGCCAGCAGTGGGCCGGGACAGGGGCACACTGAAGCTTTCTTT.

V and J are TRBV4-1 and TRBJ2-7; 12 bases are shared with TRBD2. The V gene end was trimmed by 11 bases and the J gene end by 8 bases; junction bases not matched to a gene: 10. Germline CDR1 is MGHRA and CDR2 is YSYEKL. The CDR3 extends over 13 amino acids. CDR3 protein: CAGSTSGSSQQYF. CDR3 in DNA: TGCGCCGGCTCGACTAGCGGGAGTTCTCAGCAGTACTTC.

The chain links TRBV9 to TRBJ1-5; D is unresolved. The CDR3 length is 14 residues. Germline CDR1 is SGDLS and CDR2 is YYNGEE. V dropped 1 base and J dropped 0 bases, with 5 bases sitting between them. CDR3 DNA sequence: TGTGCCAGCAGCGTAACCAGTAGCAATCAGCCCCAGCATTTT. It encodes CASSVTSSNQPQHF. Combining the CDR3 with reference TRBV9 and TRBJ1-5 gives the whole variable domain DSGVTQTPKHLITATGQRVTLRCSPRSGDLSVYWYQQSLDQGLQFLIQYYNGEERAKGNILERFSAQQFPDLHSELNLSSLELGDSALYFCASSVTSSNQPQHFGDGTRLSIL.

This rearrangement joins TRBV19 to TRBJ2-1; D not certain. CDR3 length equals 14 residues. The V end lost 3 bases, the J end lost 4 bases, and 10 bases lay between the germline ends. CDR1 is LNHDA and CDR2 is SQIVND in the germline V gene (reference sequence). CDR3 residues: CASSIFLLYNEQFF. CDR3 nucleotides: TGTGCCAGTAGTATCTTCCTACTTTACAATGAGCAGTTCTTC.

The V call is TRBV13, the J call TRBJ2-7; D call uncertain. The length of the CDR3 is 12 residues. Trimming removed 2 bases from V and 6 bases from J, with 8 bases in between. CDR1 and CDR2 from the germline V gene are PRHDT and FYEKMQ (reference sequence). The CDR3 DNA follows: TGTGCCAGCAGCTTAAATTCGGCCGAGCAGTACTTC. The encoded protein is CASSLNSAEQYF.

This chain connects TRBV12-3 or TRBV12-4 to TRBJ2-1, with D uncertain. V was trimmed by 4 bases and J by 0 bases, leaving 7 bases between them. There are 14 residues in the CDR3. The CDR3 DNA reads as TGTGCCAGCAGTTGGGTCAGCTCCTACAATGAGCAGTTCTTC. Translated: CASSWVSSYNEQFF.

The V call is TRBV5-6, the J call TRBJ2-7; D is ambiguous. The germline gives CDR1 SGHDT, CDR2 YYEEEE. Trimming pared 1 base from V and 5 bases from J, leaving 7 bases between. CDR3 length: 12 residues. The CDR3 sequence: CASSLSANEQYF. CDR3 sequence (DNA): TGTGCCAGCAGCTTGTCGGCGAACGAGCAGTACTTC.

This chain connects TRBV29-1 to TRBJ2-2, with 9 bases that match TRBD1. J was trimmed by 5 bases and V by 2 bases; bases with no gene match: 3. Germline V gene lookup returns CDR1 SQVTM and CDR2 ANQGSEA. CDR3 length: 14 residues. The CDR3 here is CSVEPGQGTGELFF. CDR3 coding DNA: TGCAGCGTTGAACCGGGACAGGGTACCGGGGAGCTGTTTTTT.

This chain links TRBV4-3 with TRBJ2-1; 7 bases are shared with TRBD1. The germline CDR1 and CDR2 sequences are LGHNA and YSLEER. The CDR3 contains 14 residues. With 4 bases clipped from V and 6 bases from J, the junction kept 6 bases outside the gene matches. Written as DNA, the CDR3 is TGCGCCAGCAGCCCAAAAGGACAGGCCAATGAGCAGTTCTTC. Its protein product is CASSPKGQANEQFF.

The chain has TRBV5-1 and TRBJ2-1; the match to TRBD1 covers 10 bases. V lost 1 base, J lost 6 bases, and 7 bases stayed unmatched. The V gene's germline CDR1 is SGHRS and CDR2 YFSETQ. The CDR3 length is 16 residues. CDR3 amino acids: CASSLSTGGVSNEQFF. CDR3 bases: TGCGCCAGCAGCTTGTCGACAGGGGGCGTCAGCAATGAGCAGTTCTTC.

The chain carries TRBV7-9 and TRBJ2-1; a possible D gene is TRBD2 (5 bases). Germline V lookup: CDR1 SEHNR, CDR2 FQNEAQ (reference sequence). Trimming removed 3 bases at V and 1 base at J, with 10 bases between. The CDR3 loop spans 15 amino acids. In DNA form, the CDR3 reads TGTGCCAGCAGCTTGGTGGAGGAATCCTACAATGAGCAGTTCTTC. This gives the protein CASSLVEESYNEQFF.

The gene calls are TRBV3-1 and TRBJ1-2; D remains unclear. Germline values: CDR1 LGHDT, CDR2 YNNKEL (reference sequence). The CDR3 is 16 residues long. The ends were cut back, 4 bases at V and 2 bases at J, with 17 bases in the middle. DNA of the CDR3: TGTGCCAGCAGCCTCAAACCCCCTCCGGGGAACTATGGCTACACCTTC. This codes for CASSLKPPPGNYGYTF.

The chain recombines TRBV29-1 with TRBJ2-6; tentative D call: TRBD1 (6 bases). This CDR3 is built from 15 residues. V was cut by 6 bases and J by 0 bases, with 12 bases left in between. The germline V gene encodes CDR1 SQVTM and CDR2 ANQGSEA. CDR3 loop: CSVRTADSGANVLTF. The CDR3 nucleotides are TGCAGCGTCCGGACAGCTGACTCTGGGGCCAACGTCCTGACTTTC. Supplemented by reference TRBV29-1 and TRBJ2-6, the full variable domain reads SAVISQKPSRDICQRGTSLTIQCQVDSQVTMMFWYRQQPGQSLTLIATANQGSEATYESGFVIDKFPISRPNLTFSTLTVSNMSPEDSSIYLCSVRTADSGANVLTFGAGSRLTVL.

V gene TRBV12-5 combines with J gene TRBJ2-7; 8 bases align to TRBD1. Per germline, CDR1 LGHNT and CDR2 FRNRAP. The CDR3 extends over 15 amino acids. Germline trimming cut 6 bases from V and 3 bases from J; bases unmatched to any gene: 10. CDR3 in amino acids: CASGMTGTGLYEQYF. CDR3 DNA: TGTGCTAGTGGGATGACCGGGACAGGACTCTACGAGCAGTACTTC.

The V and J genes are TRBV28 and TRBJ2-7; 7 bases fit TRBD2. J gave up 4 bases and V 5 bases, and 8 bases lay outside the gene matches. CDR3 length: 14 amino acids. The V gene's germline CDR1 is MDHEN and CDR2 SYDVKM. CDR3 in DNA: TGTGCCAGCAGTCTGGCGGGAGAGAATTACGAGCAGTACTTC. Translation gives CASSLAGENYEQYF.

The chain links TRBV5-4 to TRBJ2-7; weak D call: TRBD2 (6 bases). V dropped 3 bases and J dropped 1 base, with 8 bases sitting between them. CDR1 and CDR2 (germline): SGHNT, YYREEE (reference sequence). There are 13 residues in the CDR3. DNA of the CDR3: TGTGCCAGCAGCTGGGGGGAGTCCTACGAGCAGTACTTC. Its protein is CASSWGESYEQYF.

There are a few counts of this clonotype. This chain connects TRBV7-8 to TRBJ2-1; the D gene is possibly TRBD2 (6 bases). Germline lookup yields CDR1 SGHVS and CDR2 FQNEAQ. V was shortened by 1 base and J by 10 bases, with 14 bases between the two germline ends. The CDR3 extends over 14 amino acids. CDR3 nucleotides: TGTGCCAGCAGCTTAGTCCTATCAGCGGGCGAGCAGTTCTTC. Protein product: CASSLVLSAGEQFF.

The gene calls are TRBV20-1 and TRBJ1-1; D is uncertain. The CDR3 has 9 amino acids. The V and J ends lost 6 bases and 8 bases respectively, with 7 bases between them. Germline V gene sequence: CDR1 DFQATT, CDR2 SNEGSKA (reference sequence). The CDR3 sequence: CSARIEAFF. The CDR3 bases are TGCAGTGCCAGGATCGAAGCTTTCTTT.

The rearrangement joins TRBV13 to TRBJ2-7, with a possible D match to TRBD1 (6 bases). From germline, CDR1 is PRHDT and CDR2 FYEKMQ (reference sequence). The CDR3 extends over 12 amino acids. Trimming took 4 bases from V and 5 from J, leaving 9 bases between them. Written as DNA, the CDR3 is TGTGCCAGCAGCTCACAGGGAAACGAGCAGTACTTC. The encoded protein is CASSSQGNEQYF.

The CDR3 DNA sequence: TGCGCCAGCAGCTTCCTGGGTGGGGGGAATGAGCAGTTCTTC. Its translation: CASSFLGGGNEQFF. The rearrangement joins TRBV4-3 to TRBJ2-1; perhaps TRBD2 as D (6 bases). Trimming removed 5 bases at V and 7 bases at J, with 15 bases between. The CDR3 contains 14 residues. Germline V gene data show CDR1 as LGHNA and CDR2 as YSLEER.

As DNA, the CDR3 is TGTGCCAGCAGCGTACCGGCAGCGGGAGGGCATGGGGCCAACGTCCTGACTTTC. Translated: CASSVPAAGGHGANVLTF. J is TRBJ2-6 and V is TRBV9; 10 positions agree with TRBD2. Trimming at V came to 1 base and at J to 3 bases, leaving 7 bases not matched to a gene. The CDR3 runs to 18 residues. Per the germline V gene, CDR1 is SGDLS and CDR2 is YYNGEE.